This TCR beta chain was obtained from a study of shared clonotypes between healthy human individuals. Method: immunoSEQ multiplex PCR; TCRdb's copy keeps in-frame clones and lacks some. Of more than 2,000,000 clones listed, roughly nine tenths are singletons. The CDR3 consists of 15 residues. Trimming cost V 4 bases and J 1 base, with 11 bases left between them. CDR1 and CDR2 (germline): LNHDA, SQIVND (reference sequence). The V call is TRBV19, the J call TRBJ2-1; TRBD2 might be the D (5 bases). The sequence derives from a man aged 18 to 30 in good health. The specimen sequenced was naive CD4+ T cells sorted from blood. Indicated subset: CD45RA+ positively selected. CDR3 DNA: TGTGCCAGTAGTACCCGTTCGGGGTCCTACAATGAGCAGTTCTTC. It translates to CASSTRSGSYNEQFF. Based on the CDR3 plus reference TRBV19 and TRBJ2-1, the full variable domain is DGGITQSPKYLFRKEGQNVTLSCEQNLNHDAMYWYRQDPGQGLRLIYYSQIVNDFQKGDIAEGYSVSREKKESFPLTVTSAQKNPTAFYLCASSTRSGSYNEQFFGPGTRLTVL.